The 10 T cell receptor beta chains in this list originate from one sample, sequenced in a study of blood T cell repertoires in COVID-19. Some clones are missing from TCRdb's copy, which holds only in-frame ones; the method was immunoSEQ multiplex PCR. Counted here are roughly 100,000 clones, about 89% occurring once; the ten biggest clones make up 3% to 4%. Sequencing was performed on peripheral blood. The source of these receptors is a woman between 65 and 79 years old with acute or convalescent COVID-19.

V usage is TRBV27 and J usage is TRBJ1-6, with unresolved D. The CDR3 covers 12 residues. Germline V gene lookup returns CDR1 MNHEY and CDR2 SMNVEV (reference sequence). Trimming took off 5 bases at V and 13 bases at J, with 12 bases between the two ends. The CDR3 region is CASSPSRGPLHF. CDR3 in DNA: TGTGCCAGCAGTCCGTCCCGAGGTCCCCTCCACTTT.

The chain links TRBV7-9 to TRBJ2-3, with a tentative D call TRBD1 (6 bases). CDR1 and CDR2 (germline): SEHNR, FQNEAQ (reference sequence). The CDR3 consists of 14 residues. Trimming removed 3 bases from V and 2 bases from J, with 9 bases in between. The CDR3 coding sequence is TGTGCCAGCAGCTTCAGGGGATACACAGATACGCAGTATTTT. Translated, it gives CASSFRGYTDTQYF.

This clone was seen once. The chain links TRBV6-5 to TRBJ2-1; D is unclear. Trimming took 6 bases from V and 3 from J, leaving 12 bases between them. Per germline, CDR1 MNHEY and CDR2 SVGAGI. This CDR3 is 14 amino acids long. The DNA of the CDR3 is TGTGCCAGCAGCCGCAAAACGGGCTACAATGAGCAGTTCTTC. This sequence encodes CASSRKTGYNEQFF.

The genes are TRBV7-6 and TRBJ1-5; 7 positions agree with TRBD1. This CDR3 has 15 residues. With 5 bases clipped from V and 1 base from J, the junction kept 5 bases outside the gene matches. CDR1 SGHVS and CDR2 FNYEAQ come from the germline V gene. The CDR3 nucleotides are TGTGCCAGCAGCGGAACAGGGGCGAGCAATCAGCCCCAGCATTTT. Its protein is CASSGTGASNQPQHF.

The chain uses TRBV5-3 and TRBJ2-2; possible D gene TRBD1, 6 bases. TRBV5-3 is noted as an ORF with a role that remains uncertain. The V gene lost 4 bases and the J gene lost 0 bases, with 13 bases spanning the gap. The CDR3 contains 16 residues. CDR3 bases: TGTGCCAGAAGCAATAGACAGGTAACGAACACCGGGGAGCTGTTTTTT. This sequence encodes CARSNRQVTNTGELFF.

This clone was counted once. V is TRBV4-1 and J is TRBJ1-5; no clear D. V lost 0 bases and J lost 0, with 6 bases in between. Germline values: CDR1 MGHRA, CDR2 YSYEKL. This CDR3 spans 15 amino acids. The CDR3, as DNA: TGCGCCAGCAGCCAAGAACTTTATAGCAATCAGCCCCAGCATTTT. Translating it yields CASSQELYSNQPQHF.

This clone was found once. V and J are TRBV19 and TRBJ1-5, with 10 bases matching TRBD1. The germline gives CDR1 LNHDA, CDR2 SQIVND (reference sequence). The CDR3 sequence is 17 residues long. V lost 5 bases and J lost 7; bases outside the gene matches: 14. In nucleotides, the CDR3 is TGTGCCAGTAGTGCCCCACCGACAGGGGGCGTGGGACAGCCCCAGCATTTT. This gives the protein CASSAPPTGGVGQPQHF.

The chain joins TRBV11-1 to TRBJ1-1; D unclear. Trimming left V 5 bases short and J 1 base short, with 8 bases between. There are 13 residues in the CDR3. Germline CDR1 is SGHAT and CDR2 is FQDESV (reference sequence). The DNA for the CDR3 is TGTGCCAGCAGCCCCCGGGAGAACACTGAAGCTTTCTTT. Its protein product is CASSPRENTEAFF.

This chain joins TRBV2 and TRBJ2-5; 15 bases agree with TRBD2. After removal of 5 bases from V and 5 bases from J, the junction contained 3 bases not matched to a gene. From germline, CDR1 is SNHLY and CDR2 FYNNEI. The CDR3 spans 15 residues. CDR3 sequence: CASSRGLAGGETQYF. CDR3 sequence (DNA): TGTGCCAGCAGTAGGGGACTAGCGGGGGGTGAGACCCAGTACTTC.

The chain couples TRBV7-9 to TRBJ1-1; D ambiguous. This CDR3 spans 13 amino acids. V shed 1 base and J shed 4 bases, with 7 bases lying between them. Germline V gene lookup returns CDR1 SEHNR and CDR2 FQNEAQ (reference sequence). As DNA, the CDR3 is TGTGCCAGCAGCTTAGGCCCGAGCACTGAAGCTTTCTTT. It encodes CASSLGPSTEAFF.